Listed here are 27 T cell receptor beta chains from one sample, sequenced in a study of T cell responses to AZD1222 COVID-19 vaccine. Here immunoSEQ multiplex PCR was the method, and the copy in TCRdb shows in-frame clones only, minus some. The sample includes more than 110,000 clones, around 90% of them seen just once. This specimen consisted of peripheral blood, obtained on day 0 of AZD1222 vaccination. All receptors come from an adult in good health.

This rearrangement joins TRBV5-3 to TRBJ2-3; D might be TRBD1 (7 bases). TRBV5-3 is recorded as an ORF, its role being uncertain. The CDR3 is 14 amino acids. V gave up 1 base and J gave up 6 bases, with 12 bases separating them. CDR3 sequence (DNA): TGTGCCAGAAGCTTGCCCCCAGGGGGGGATACGCAGTATTTT. It is translated as CARSLPPGGDTQYF.

This rearrangement joins TRBV19 to TRBJ1-1; D is unclear. The germline V gene has CDR1 LNHDA and CDR2 SQIVND (reference sequence). This CDR3 region has 16 residues. The ends were cut back, 1 base at V and 0 bases at J, with 12 bases in the middle. The CDR3 sequence is CASSIARESMNTEAFF. Here the CDR3 DNA reads TGTGCCAGTAGTATAGCACGGGAGTCCATGAACACTGAAGCTTTCTTT.

V gene TRBV4-1 combines with J gene TRBJ1-1; 9 positions agree with TRBD1. The CDR3 extends over 15 amino acids. V lost 3 bases to trimming and J lost 11 bases; unmatched junction nucleotides: 13. Germline assignment: CDR1 MGHRA and CDR2 YSYEKL. This chain's CDR3 is CASSQPPGQGGQAFF. The CDR3 bases are TGCGCCAGCAGCCAGCCCCCGGGACAGGGTGGGCAGGCTTTCTTT.

The V gene is TRBV30, the J gene TRBJ1-5; D possibly corresponds to TRBD1 (5 bases). The CDR3 totals 18 residues. The V gene's germline CDR1 is GTSNPN and CDR2 SVGIG (reference sequence). Trimming stripped 0 bases from V and 4 bases from J, with 22 bases between. This chain's CDR3 is CAWSVGLSGPVVNQPQHF. DNA of the CDR3: TGTGCCTGGAGTGTAGGCCTCTCAGGGCCGGTCGTAAATCAGCCCCAGCATTTT.

V gene TRBV11-3 combines with J gene TRBJ2-2; D not certain. The CDR3 length is 11 residues. CDR1 is SGHNT, CDR2 YENEEA, per germline. V lost 5 bases, J lost 8 bases, and 6 bases lay in between. Written as DNA, the CDR3 is TGTGCCAGCAGCCCCGGTGGGGAGCTGTTTTTT. It specifies CASSPGGELFF.

V is TRBV5-5 and J is TRBJ1-5; D uncertain. CDR1 SGHKS and CDR2 YYEKEE come from the germline V gene (reference sequence). CDR3 length: 11 residues. The V end was cut by 5 bases, the J end by 4 bases, with 4 bases between. DNA for the CDR3: TGTGCCAGCAGGATAAATCAGCCCCAGCATTTT. Amino acid sequence: CASRINQPQHF.

The rearrangement uses TRBV9 and TRBJ2-2; maybe TRBD1 (5 bases). Deletions cut 7 bases from V and 0 bases from J, with 10 bases between. Germline V gene data show CDR1 as SGDLS and CDR2 as YYNGEE. The CDR3 is 14 amino acids. The CDR3 coding sequence is TGTGCCAGCGCTCCAGGGTCGAACACCGGGGAGCTGTTTTTT. It specifies CASAPGSNTGELFF. Together with reference TRBV9 and TRBJ2-2, the CDR3 gives the full variable domain: DSGVTQTPKHLITATGQRVTLRCSPRSGDLSVYWYQQSLDQGLQFLIQYYNGEERAKGNILERFSAQQFPDLHSELNLSSLELGDSALYFCASAPGSNTGELFFGEGSRLTVL.

The CDR3 loop reads CASSEWVGGGEKLFF. CDR3 coding DNA: TGTGCCAGCAGTGAATGGGTGGGAGGTGGTGAAAAACTGTTTTTT. The V and J genes are TRBV6-1 and TRBJ1-4; D is undetermined. Germline lookup yields CDR1 MNHNS and CDR2 SASEGT. This CDR3 spans 15 amino acids. The V end lost 2 bases, the J end lost 7 bases, and 14 bases lay between the germline ends.

V is TRBV9 and J is TRBJ2-1; D might be TRBD2 (5 bases). Germline assignment: CDR1 SGDLS and CDR2 YYNGEE. This CDR3 has 15 amino acids. V was cut by 0 bases and J by 3 bases, with 10 bases left in between. The CDR3 is CASSVVETIYNEQFF. DNA for the CDR3: TGTGCCAGCAGCGTAGTTGAGACTATCTACAATGAGCAGTTCTTC.

This clone was counted only a few times. This sequence joins TRBV27 and TRBJ1-4; D uncertain. The CDR3 covers 16 residues. The ends were cut back, 0 bases at V and 0 bases at J, with 8 bases in the middle. Germline V CDR1 and CDR2: MNHEY, SMNVEV (reference sequence). The CDR3 here is CASSLSWPATNEKLFF. DNA of the CDR3: TGTGCCAGCAGTTTATCGTGGCCAGCAACTAATGAAAAACTGTTTTTT.

The CDR3 DNA reads TGTGCCAGCAGCTTTACTGGGGGGGCCACTGGAAATGAGCAGTTCTTC. This gives the protein CASSFTGGATGNEQFF. The gene calls are TRBV7-8 and TRBJ2-1; possible D gene TRBD2, 7 bases. CDR1 is SGHVS, CDR2 FQNEAQ, per germline. V dropped 3 bases and J dropped 7 bases, with 19 bases sitting between them. CDR3 length: 16 residues.

This sequence joins TRBV4-1 and TRBJ1-5, with 9 nucleotides matching TRBD1. Trimming took 4 bases from V and 4 from J; bases not matched to a gene: 5. The CDR3 loop spans 15 amino acids. CDR1 is MGHRA and CDR2 is YSYEKL in the germline V gene. CDR3 loop: CASSPFDRGNQPQHF. As DNA, the CDR3 is TGCGCCAGCAGCCCTTTCGACAGGGGGAATCAGCCCCAGCATTTT.

The chain links TRBV12-3 or TRBV12-4 to TRBJ2-4; D may be TRBD1 (5 bases). The ends were cut back, 3 bases at V and 6 bases at J, with 9 bases in the middle. The CDR3 length is 13 residues. Here the CDR3 DNA reads TGTGCCAGCAGTTTCGTCCAGGGAAACATTCAGTACTTC. It translates to CASSFVQGNIQYF.

The V and J genes are TRBV6-5 and TRBJ2-3, with D possibly TRBD2 on 6 matching bases. The CDR3 totals 15 residues. Germline V CDR1 and CDR2: MNHEY, SVGAGI. V lost 8 bases and J lost 3, with 18 bases in between. The CDR3 region has the DNA TGTGCCAGCTGGAGGACGGGAGAAGGGACAGATACGCAGTATTTT. It yields the protein CASWRTGEGTDTQYF.

The rearrangement links TRBV27 to TRBJ1-6; no firm D call. Germline CDR1 is MNHEY and CDR2 is SMNVEV (reference sequence). The CDR3 covers 14 residues. V lost 7 bases and J 6 bases, leaving 13 bases between the germline ends. This CDR3 is CASTPNAFNSPLHF. The DNA for the CDR3 is TGTGCCAGCACCCCGAACGCTTTTAATTCACCCCTCCACTTT.

The chain joins TRBV10-1 to TRBJ2-7; 7 nucleotides align to TRBD1. With 6 bases clipped from V and 1 base from J, the junction kept 6 bases outside the gene matches. The CDR3 is made up of 14 amino acids. Germline V gene lookup returns CDR1 WNHNN and CDR2 SYGVQD (reference sequence). The CDR3 loop is CASSRSGQSYEQYF. The DNA for the CDR3 is TGCGCCAGCAGCCGATCGGGACAGTCCTACGAGCAGTACTTC.

The V gene is TRBV9, the J gene TRBJ2-7, with a tentative D call TRBD2 (5 bases). Trimming removed 3 bases from V and 2 bases from J, with 12 bases in between. The CDR3 sequence is 14 residues long. In germline, CDR1 is SGDLS, CDR2 YYNGEE. In nucleotides, the CDR3 is TGTGCCAGCAGCGAGGACCTCGGGGCCTACGAGCAGTACTTC. Protein sequence: CASSEDLGAYEQYF.

The chain couples TRBV18 to TRBJ1-1; D is perhaps TRBD1 (6 bases). V was clipped by 1 base and J by 0 bases, with 12 bases between them. Germline V lookup: CDR1 KGHSH, CDR2 LQKENI. CDR3 length: 16 residues. The CDR3 DNA reads as TGTGCCAGCTCACCACAAGGACAGACCATGAACACTGAAGCTTTCTTT. This encodes CASSPQGQTMNTEAFF.

The V and J genes are TRBV4-2 and TRBJ2-1; D is perhaps TRBD1 (5 bases). V lost 2 bases and J lost 7, with 12 bases in between. The CDR3 is 14 residues long. Germline V gene sequence: CDR1 LGHNA, CDR2 YNFKEQ. CDR3: CASSQLGRVNEQFF. The CDR3, as DNA: TGTGCCAGCAGCCAACTAGGCAGGGTAAATGAGCAGTTCTTC.

The gene calls are TRBV19 and TRBJ1-2; 10 bases are shared with TRBD1. From germline, CDR1 is LNHDA and CDR2 SQIVND (reference sequence). The length of the CDR3 is 13 residues. Losses at the gene ends were 7 bases for V and 4 bases for J; bases not matched to a gene: 3. CDR3 amino acids: CASTRDRGYGYTF. Here the CDR3 DNA reads TGTGCCAGTACCAGGGACAGGGGCTATGGCTACACCTTC. Combining the CDR3 with reference TRBV19 and TRBJ1-2 gives the whole variable domain DGGITQSPKYLFRKEGQNVTLSCEQNLNHDAMYWYRQDPGQGLRLIYYSQIVNDFQKGDIAEGYSVSREKKESFPLTVTSAQKNPTAFYLCASTRDRGYGYTFGSGTRLTVV.

V is TRBV5-1 and J is TRBJ1-1, with D possibly TRBD1 on 6 matching bases. CDR3 length equals 14 residues. The V end lost 5 bases, the J end lost 11 bases, and 22 bases lay between the germline ends. Germline lookup yields CDR1 SGHRS and CDR2 YFSETQ. CDR3 nucleotides: TGCGCCAGCAGGACCACTCGGGAGGGGCAGGGGGCTTTCTTT. The encoded protein is CASRTTREGQGAFF.

The genes are TRBV20-1 and TRBJ1-2, with D possibly matching TRBD1 (6 bases). Germline CDR1 and CDR2: DFQATT and SNEGSKA (reference sequence). The CDR3 has 11 amino acids. Trimming took 6 bases from V and 6 from J, leaving 11 bases between them. CDR3 loop: CSAKAGDGYTF. The CDR3 DNA reads TGCAGTGCAAAAGCAGGGGATGGCTACACCTTC.

The chain carries TRBV19 and TRBJ1-1, with D possibly TRBD1 on 5 matching bases. The CDR3 runs to 13 residues. Germline V gives CDR1 LNHDA, CDR2 SQIVND (reference sequence). V lost 5 bases, J lost 3 bases, and 10 bases lay in between. CDR3 DNA: TGTGCCAGTAGTCCAGGGTTGGACACTGAAGCTTTCTTT. Translated, it gives CASSPGLDTEAFF. Drawing the rest from reference TRBV19 and TRBJ1-1, the complete variable domain is DGGITQSPKYLFRKEGQNVTLSCEQNLNHDAMYWYRQDPGQGLRLIYYSQIVNDFQKGDIAEGYSVSREKKESFPLTVTSAQKNPTAFYLCASSPGLDTEAFFGQGTRLTVV.

The CDR3 DNA sequence: TGTGCCAGCAGTGAGAGAGGACGATACGCGAACACCGGGGAGCTGTTTTTT. Its protein is CASSERGRYANTGELFF. The genes are TRBV2 and TRBJ2-2; no firm D call. This CDR3 spans 17 amino acids. The V gene lost 3 bases and the J gene lost 0 bases, with 14 bases spanning the gap. Germline V gene sequence: CDR1 SNHLY, CDR2 FYNNEI. Variable domain in full (rest from reference TRBV2 and TRBJ2-2): EPEVTQTPSHQVTQMGQEVILRCVPISNHLYFYWYRQILGQKVEFLVSFYNNEISEKSEIFDDQFSVERPDGSNFTLKIRSTKLEDSAMYFCASSERGRYANTGELFFGEGSRLTVL.

This sequence joins TRBV7-2 and TRBJ2-5; perhaps TRBD1 as D (6 bases). Trimming stripped 4 bases from V and 5 bases from J, with 11 bases between. The CDR3 spans 13 residues. Per the germline V gene, CDR1 is SGHTA and CDR2 is FQGNSA. Here the CDR3 reads CASSYQGSETQYF. CDR3 sequence (DNA): TGTGCCAGCAGCTATCAGGGGAGCGAGACCCAGTACTTC.

J is TRBJ1-3 and V is TRBV4-2, with TRBD1 as a possible D gene (5 bases). V shed 4 bases and J shed 1 base, with 14 bases lying between them. The CDR3 runs 16 residues. The germline V gene encodes CDR1 LGHNA and CDR2 YNFKEQ. The CDR3 coding sequence is TGTGCCAGCAGCCCCTTGACAGTTGCGTCTGGAAACACCATATATTTT. Amino acids: CASSPLTVASGNTIYF.

The chain is built from TRBV19 and TRBJ1-1, with D possibly being TRBD1 (5 bases). This CDR3 is built from 14 residues. Trimming took off 7 bases at V and 3 bases at J, with 15 bases between the two ends. Germline CDR1 is LNHDA and CDR2 is SQIVND (reference sequence). CDR3 sequence: CASTGRRGDTEAFF. The CDR3 DNA follows: TGTGCCAGTACTGGGCGCCGAGGGGACACTGAAGCTTTCTTT.